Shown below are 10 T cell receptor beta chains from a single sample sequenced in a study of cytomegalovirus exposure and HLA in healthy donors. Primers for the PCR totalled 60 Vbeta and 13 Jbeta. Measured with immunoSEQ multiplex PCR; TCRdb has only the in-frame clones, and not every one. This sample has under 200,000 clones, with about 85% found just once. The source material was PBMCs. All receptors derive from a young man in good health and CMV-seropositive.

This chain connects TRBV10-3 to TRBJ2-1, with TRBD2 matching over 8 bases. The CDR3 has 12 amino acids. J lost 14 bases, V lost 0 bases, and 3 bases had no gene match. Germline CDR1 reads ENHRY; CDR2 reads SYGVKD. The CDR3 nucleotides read TGTGCCATCAGTGAGTCAGGGCGGGAGGAGTTCTTC. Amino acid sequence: CAISESGREEFF.

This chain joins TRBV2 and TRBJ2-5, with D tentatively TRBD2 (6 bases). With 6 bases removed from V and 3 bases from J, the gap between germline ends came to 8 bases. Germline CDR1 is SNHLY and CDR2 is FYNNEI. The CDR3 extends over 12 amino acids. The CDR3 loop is CASRIAEETQYF. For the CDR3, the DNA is TGTGCCAGCAGGATAGCGGAAGAGACCCAGTACTTC.

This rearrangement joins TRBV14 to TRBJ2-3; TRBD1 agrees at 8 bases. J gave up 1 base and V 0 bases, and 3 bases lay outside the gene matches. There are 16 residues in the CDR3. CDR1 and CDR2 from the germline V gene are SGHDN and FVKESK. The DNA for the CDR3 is TGTGCCAGCAGCCAAGATTTGGGACAGGGCACAGATACGCAGTATTTT. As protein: CASSQDLGQGTDTQYF.

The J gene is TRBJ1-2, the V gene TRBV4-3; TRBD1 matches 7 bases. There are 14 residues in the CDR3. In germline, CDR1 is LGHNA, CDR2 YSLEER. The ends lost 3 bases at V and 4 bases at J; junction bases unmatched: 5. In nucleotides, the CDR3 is TGCGCCAGCAGCCAGGATGACAGGGTCTATGGCTACACCTTC. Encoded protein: CASSQDDRVYGYTF.

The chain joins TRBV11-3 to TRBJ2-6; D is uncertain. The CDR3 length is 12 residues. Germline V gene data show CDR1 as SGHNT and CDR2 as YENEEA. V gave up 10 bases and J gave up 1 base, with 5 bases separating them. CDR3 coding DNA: TGTGCCATCGTGTCTGGGGCCAACGTCCTGACTTTC. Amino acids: CAIVSGANVLTF.

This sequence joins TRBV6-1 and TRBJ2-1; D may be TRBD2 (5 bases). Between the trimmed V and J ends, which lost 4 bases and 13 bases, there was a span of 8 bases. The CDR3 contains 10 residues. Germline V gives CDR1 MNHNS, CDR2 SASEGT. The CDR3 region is CASSARGQFF. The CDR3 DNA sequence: TGTGCCAGCAGTGCTCGGGGACAGTTCTTC.

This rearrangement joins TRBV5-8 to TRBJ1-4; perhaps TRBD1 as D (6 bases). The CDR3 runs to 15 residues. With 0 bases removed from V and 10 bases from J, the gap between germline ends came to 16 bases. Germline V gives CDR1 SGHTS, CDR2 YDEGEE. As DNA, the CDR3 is TGTGCCAGCAGCTTGGGACAGGAGGTCGGAGGAAAACTGTTTTTT. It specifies CASSLGQEVGGKLFF.

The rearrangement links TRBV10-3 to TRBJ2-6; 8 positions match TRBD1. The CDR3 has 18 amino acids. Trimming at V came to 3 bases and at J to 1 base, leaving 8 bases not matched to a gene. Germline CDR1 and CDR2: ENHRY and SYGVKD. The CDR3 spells CAISDGTGSESGANVLTF. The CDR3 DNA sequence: TGTGCCATCAGTGATGGGACAGGCTCAGAATCTGGGGCCAACGTCCTGACTTTC.

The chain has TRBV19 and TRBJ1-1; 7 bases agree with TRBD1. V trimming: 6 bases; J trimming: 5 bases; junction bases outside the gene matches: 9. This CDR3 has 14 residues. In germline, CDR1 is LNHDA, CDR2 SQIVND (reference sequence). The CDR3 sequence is CASRIGTEGTEAFF. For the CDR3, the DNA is TGTGCCAGTAGGATTGGGACAGAAGGGACTGAAGCTTTCTTT.

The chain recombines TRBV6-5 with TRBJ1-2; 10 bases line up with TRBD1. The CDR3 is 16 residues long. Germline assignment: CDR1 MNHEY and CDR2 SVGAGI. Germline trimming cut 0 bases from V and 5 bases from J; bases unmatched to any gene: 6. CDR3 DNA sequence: TGTGCCAGCAGTTACTCTACGACAGGGGGCTATTATGGCTACACCTTC. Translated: CASSYSTTGGYYGYTF.